This T cell receptor (beta chain) derives from a study of T cell responses to AZD1222 COVID-19 vaccine (dated by TCRdb to the early 2020s). In the study overall: AZD1222 recipients with second doses at about 4 weeks or about 12 weeks were pooled, because spike-specific TCR depth and breadth did not differ between schedules. Trial participants were enrolled by age into 18-55, 56-69 and 70-plus year subgroups, with roughly 150, 30 and 60 TCR-sequenced participants respectively. TCR sequencing covered roughly 230 trial participants: 200 to 220 given two doses of AZD1222 and 26 given two doses of MenACWY control vaccine. Overall study outcomes, separate from this receptor: Conclusions about previously exposed vaccinees are limited because only five to seven AZD1222 recipients were SARS-CoV-2 seropositive at baseline. CD4 TCRs associated with the vaccine covered the entire spike protein, and the dominant responses were in regions 160-218 and 743-854. Participants were mostly white British, with more females than males. The authors suggested clonal diversity may have been underestimated. In the small 56-69-year group, the increase in depth fell short of significance, most likely because of low power. No day 14 peak-response samples were available, so repertoires were characterized only after the peak T cell response. Reportedly, almost half of the unique spike-specific TCRs recognized epitopes lying outside the regions that are mutated in the B.1.351 and B.1.1.7 variants. After two AZD1222 doses, spike-specific TCR breadth and depth were significantly higher than at day 0 and than in MenACWY recipients.

The CDR3 regions of human TCRbeta chains were subjected to immunosequencing. The authors processed their data as follows. TCRs in the repertoires were matched against a reference library of SARS-CoV-2-specific TCRs that had been generated with the MIRA antigen-specificity platform. Breadth was defined as the fraction of unique TCRs that were SARS-CoV-2-associated, and depth was defined as the fraction of total T cells that were SARS-CoV-2-associated. Using the MIRA data, each spike-specific TCR was assigned both to the spike region to which the TCR was reactive and to a CD4 or CD8 class. Log10-transformed breadth and depth values were compared by one-way ANOVA with Sidak's multiple comparisons tests. TCRdb retrieved this table from immuneACCESS and kept in-frame rearrangements only. Not all clones are present; in checked studies, unresolved V genes account for under half, and no reason is known for the remainder. V and J calls and clone size are those listed in that table; D and trimming were worked out from the DNA. The sample table shows about 140,000 clones, and about 92% are seen once. The ten largest clonotypes hold 3.1% of the sample.

The time point label here, explained by the study, means: baseline before first vaccination. The vaccinee samples were drawn from two UK trials, COV001 and COV002, one of which was a single-blind randomized controlled phase 2/3 trial testing AZD1222 (ChAdOx1 nCoV-19) in healthy adults. For TCRbeta chain sequencing, PBMC samples were collected from trial participants at day 0 and at day 28 after the second dose. V sheds 5 bases and J sheds 7 bases, leaving 17 bases between their ends. The germline V gene supplies CDR1 SGHVT and CDR2 SQSDAQ. Measured from the cysteine to the phenylalanine, the CDR3 is 14 residues long. Only CDR3 DNA remains: 42 bases, in frame from the first base. This clone has just one count. Its antigen is currently not known. The record has no base qualities; no much larger clone is one base away.

The sequencing here drew on peripheral blood, taken on day 0 of AZD1222 vaccination. The chain is made from TRBV7-4 and TRBJ1-1; the D gene is perhaps TRBD1, from 5 matching bases. This sequence was found in an adult in good health. The DNA sequence reads TGTGCCAGCAGCGTGAGACGCGTTACAGGTGAAGCTTTCTTT. This encodes CASSVRRVTGEAFF.